Below, 13 T cell receptor beta chains from the same sample are listed, as sequenced in a study of naive and memory T cell subsets. The beta constant-region primer was an equimolar mix of two oligonucleotides covering TRBC1 and TRBC2. In TCRdb, the UMI-ligation and nested PCR reads were re-called with MiXCR into one record per CDR3 protein. The sample comprises 130,000 to 150,000 distinct CDR3 sequences, about a sixth of which are singletons, and 0.14% rests with the top ten. Sequencing was done on a sample of naive CD4+ T cells from blood. The source of these receptors is a human donor in good health.

This chain uses TRBV7-9 with TRBJ2-4; D is unresolved. Germline CDR1 and CDR2: SEHNR and FQNEAQ (reference sequence). The CDR3 extends over 19 amino acids. V was shortened by 1 base and J by 1 base, with 20 bases between the two germline ends. CDR3 region: CASSLGIFELNEAKNIQYF. The CDR3 DNA reads TGTGCCAGCAGCTTAGGCATCTTTGAACTAAACGAGGCCAAAAACATTCAGTACTTC.

The gene calls are TRBV7-8 and TRBJ1-1; possibly TRBD1 for D (6 bases). Deletions cut 4 bases from V and 3 bases from J, with 12 bases between. There are 14 residues in the CDR3. Germline loops: CDR1 SGHVS, CDR2 FQNEAQ. The CDR3 nucleotides are TGTGCCAGCAGCTCACAGGGAAGGGACACTGAAGCTTTCTTT. It specifies CASSSQGRDTEAFF.

The sample holds a few counts of this clonotype. This chain uses TRBV4-1 with TRBJ2-7; a possible D gene is TRBD2 (6 bases). The V end lost 0 bases, the J end lost 3 bases, and 9 bases lay between the germline ends. The CDR3 consists of 14 residues. Germline V gives CDR1 MGHRA, CDR2 YSYEKL. Written as DNA, the CDR3 is TGCGCCAGCAGCCAAGATGGGACTTTCTACGAGCAGTACTTC. Its translation: CASSQDGTFYEQYF.

This clonotype came up a few times. The gene calls are TRBV4-1 and TRBJ2-7, with D perhaps TRBD1 (6 bases). The germline V gene has CDR1 MGHRA and CDR2 YSYEKL. V was clipped by 3 bases and J by 3 bases, with 9 bases between them. The CDR3 extends over 13 amino acids. The CDR3: CASSQQQGYEQYF. The DNA for the CDR3 is TGCGCCAGCAGCCAGCAACAGGGCTACGAGCAGTACTTC.

The chain couples TRBV9 to TRBJ2-5; tentatively, D is TRBD1 (6 bases). The germline V and J ends were trimmed by 4 bases and 0 bases, with 16 bases remaining between them. The CDR3 has 16 amino acids. Germline CDR1 SGDLS, CDR2 YYNGEE. In nucleotides, the CDR3 is TGTGCCAGCAGCCCAACGGACAGCTGGTACCAAGAGACCCAGTACTTC. Translated: CASSPTDSWYQETQYF.

This clonotype was counted a few times. The chain has TRBV18 and TRBJ2-3; maybe TRBD2 (6 bases). V lost 7 bases and J lost 1, with 15 bases in between. Germline V gene sequence: CDR1 KGHSH, CDR2 LQKENI. This CDR3 is 15 amino acids long. CDR3 DNA sequence: TGTGCCAGCTACCCCCGGGCTAGCGGCACAGATACGCAGTATTTT. This gives the protein CASYPRASGTDTQYF.

This clonotype came up a few times. This chain joins TRBV6-4 and TRBJ1-1, with D possibly matching TRBD1 (5 bases). The CDR3 consists of 14 residues. Between the trimmed V and J ends, which lost 3 bases and 5 bases, there was a span of 13 bases. Per germline, CDR1 MRHNA and CDR2 SNTAGT. The DNA for the CDR3 is TGTGCCAGCAGTGAGCAGGGTGGAGGGACTGAAGCTTTCTTT. It is translated as CASSEQGGGTEAFF.

This clonotype showed up just a few times. The gene calls are TRBV5-1 and TRBJ2-7; D unresolved. Trimming took off 4 bases at V and 5 bases at J, with 16 bases between the two ends. Germline CDR1 and CDR2: SGHRS and YFSETQ. The CDR3 is 14 residues long. The CDR3 is CASSASPPNHEQYF. For the CDR3, the DNA is TGCGCCAGCAGCGCTTCCCCTCCGAACCACGAGCAGTACTTC.

There are a few counts of this clonotype. The J gene is TRBJ2-1, the V gene TRBV5-1; D call uncertain. The CDR3 runs 13 residues. Trimming removed 4 bases from V and 9 bases from J, with 14 bases in between. Germline assignment: CDR1 SGHRS and CDR2 YFSETQ. CDR3 amino acids: CASSHGSASEQFF. The DNA of the CDR3 is TGCGCCAGCAGCCATGGATCCGCGAGTGAGCAGTTCTTC. The whole variable domain, filled in from reference TRBV5-1 and TRBJ2-1, reads KAGVTQTPRYLIKTRGQQVTLSCSPISGHRSVSWYQQTPGQGLQFLFEYFSETQRNKGNFPGRFSGRQFSNSRSEMNVSTLELGDSALYLCASSHGSASEQFFGPGTRLTVL.

This chain joins TRBV7-8 and TRBJ2-5; 7 bases are a match to TRBD1. CDR1 and CDR2 (germline): SGHVS, FQNEAQ. The CDR3 is 16 amino acids. The ends lost 5 bases at V and 1 base at J; junction bases unmatched: 10. The DNA for the CDR3 is TGTGCCAGCAGCCCTTTCCGGGACAGCCGCCAAGAGACCCAGTACTTC. Protein sequence: CASSPFRDSRQETQYF.

Only a few counts were recorded for this clonotype. The rearrangement links TRBV3-1 to TRBJ2-7; D gene uncertain. Germline values: CDR1 LGHDT, CDR2 YNNKEL (reference sequence). The CDR3 contains 13 residues. With 6 bases removed from V and 0 bases from J, the gap between germline ends came to 9 bases. CDR3 bases: TGTGCCAGCAGTGGGAAGAGCTCCTACGAGCAGTACTTC. Amino acids: CASSGKSSYEQYF.

This clonotype was detected a few times. The chain is built from TRBV7-8 and TRBJ2-7; 11 bases are shared with TRBD1. This CDR3 is built from 16 residues. Germline trimming cut 3 bases from V and 0 bases from J; bases unmatched to any gene: 4. The germline V gene encodes CDR1 SGHVS and CDR2 FQNEAQ. The CDR3 here is CASSFRDRGNSYEQYF. Here the CDR3 DNA reads TGTGCCAGCAGCTTCCGGGACAGGGGGAACTCCTACGAGCAGTACTTC. Complete variable domain (other parts from reference TRBV7-8 and TRBJ2-7): GAGVSQSPRYKVAKRGQDVALRCDPISGHVSLFWYQQALGQGPEFLTYFQNEAQLDKSGLPSDRFFAERPEGSVSTLKIQRTQQEDSAVYLCASSFRDRGNSYEQYFGPGTRLTVT.

The chain couples TRBV25-1 to TRBJ2-2, with D possibly being TRBD1 (5 bases). Germline CDR1 and CDR2: MGHDK and SYGVNS. Trimming cost V 3 bases and J 0 bases, with 14 bases left between them. This CDR3 contains 17 residues. Written as DNA, the CDR3 is TGTGCCAGCAGTGATTGGGGCATCCCCGCGAACACCGGGGAGCTGTTTTTT. It encodes CASSDWGIPANTGELFF.